This TCR beta chain was recovered during a study of PD-L1 blockade in urothelial cancer. The investigators introduced synthetic TCR analog templates into each PCR as spikes. This table comes from immunoSEQ multiplex PCR, and its TCRdb copy is limited to in-frame clones, with some not included. The table lists over 45,000 clones, 85% to 90% of them singletons. Specimen: PBMCs, collected around atezolizumab (anti-PD-L1) treatment. This receptor was identified in a man between 45 and 60 years old with urothelial cancer.

CDR3: CATSRVGGADTEAFF. In nucleotides, the CDR3 is TGTGCCACCAGCAGAGTAGGAGGGGCCGACACTGAAGCTTTCTTT. The chain combines TRBV15 with TRBJ1-1; D may be TRBD1 (5 bases). The V gene's germline CDR1 is LNHNV and CDR2 YYDKDF (reference sequence). This CDR3 comprises 15 residues. The V end lost 1 base, the J end lost 3 bases, and 12 bases lay between the germline ends.